Listed below are T cell receptor beta chains from one sample, sequenced in a study of shared clonotypes between healthy human individuals. Profiled with immunoSEQ multiplex PCR; TCRdb holds only in-frame clones, not every one. The data contain 2 million to 2.5 million clones, around 92% of them singletons. The sample was naive CD4+ T cells from PBMCs. Source of these receptors: a man between 18 and 35 years old in good health. Some clones in this sample may be carry-over from other donors' samples. Each CDR3 is given with its conserved first and last residue. The order of the fields is D gene, clone size, CDR3 length, J gene, V gene, CDR3 DNA, CDR3 protein. D genes are given only for firm matches. Clone size is stated in some rows and not others, as once, few, many or a class when expanded.

TRBD2,-,17,TRBJ2-2,TRBV7-3,TGTGCCAGCAGCTCACATAGCGGGAGCGCCGTCACCGGGGAGCTGTTTTTT,CASSSHSGSAVTGELFF
-,-,11,TRBJ1-1,TRBV2,TGTGCCAGCGTATTAAACACTGAAGCTTTCTTT,CASVLNTEAFF
-,-,15,TRBJ2-5,TRBV18,TGTGCCAGCTCACCAGTGCAAGGAGGTCCAGAGACCCAGTACTTC,CASSPVQGGPETQYF
-,-,18,TRBJ1-6,TRBV30,TGTGCCTGGAGTTCCGGGGGGCTGAGGCTGGCGGGTAATTCACCCCTCCACTTT,CAWSSGGLRLAGNSPLHF
TRBD1,-,14,TRBJ1-4,TRBV5-1,TGCGCCAGCAGCCTCCAGGGGGGTTGGGAAAAACTGTTTTTT,CASSLQGGWEKLFF
-,-,13,TRBJ2-7,TRBV15,TGTGCCACCAGCAGAGATCCCCTTGGCGAGCAGTACTTC,CATSRDPLGEQYF
TRBD1,-,14,TRBJ1-3,TRBV5-4,TGTGCCAGCAGCGTAGAGACAGGGGGAAACACCATATATTTT,CASSVETGGNTIYF
TRBD2,-,15,TRBJ2-1,TRBV4-3,TGCGCCAGCAGCCAACCCGGCGGGGGCTACAATGAGCAGTTCTTC,CASSQPGGGYNEQFF
TRBD1,-,14,TRBJ2-7,TRBV7-8,TGTGCCAGCAGCTTTCAGAGGGGGCAAACCACGGCTTACTTC,CASSFQRGQTTAYF
-,-,15,TRBJ2-1,TRBV10-1,TGCGCCAGCAGTGAGAGTAGGGGGGGGAAGAATGAGCAGTTCTTC,CASSESRGGKNEQFF
-,-,15,TRBJ2-3,TRBV5-4,TGTGCCAGCAGCTTAGCCCCCGGGGGCACAGATACGCAGTATTTT,CASSLAPGGTDTQYF
-,-,15,TRBJ2-1,TRBV5-1,TGCGCCAGCAGCTTGGGGTTCGGCTCTTTGGCTGAGCAGTTCTTC,CASSLGFGSLAEQFF
-,-,12,TRBJ1-5,TRBV13,TGTGCCAGCAGCACAGTGGGGGGACCCCAGCATTTT,CASSTVGGPQHF
-,once,14,TRBJ2-1,TRBV11-2,TGTGCCAGCAGCTTAACGGGGGCCTACAATGAGCAGTTCTTC,CASSLTGAYNEQFF
TRBD1,-,15,TRBJ2-2,TRBV11-3,TGTGCCAGCAGCTCCGGACAGGGAGGCACCGGGGAGCTGTTTTTT,CASSSGQGGTGELFF
TRBD2,-,15,TRBJ2-1,TRBV5-1,TGCGCCAGCAGCTTGGGACTAGCGGACCTAAATGAGCAGTTCTTC,CASSLGLADLNEQFF
TRBD1,-,14,TRBJ2-7,TRBV28,TGTGCCAGCTTACAGGGGCAAGCCGGCTACGAGCAGTACTTC,CASLQGQAGYEQYF
TRBD1,few,13,TRBJ1-1,TRBV7-2,TGTGCCAGCAGCTTACGGACGGACAGGGAAGCTTTCTTT,CASSLRTDREAFF
-,once,14,TRBJ1-1,TRBV7-9,TGTGCCAGCAGCTTAGAGGCTGGGGGCGTTGTGGCTTTCTTT,CASSLEAGGVVAFF
-,-,20,TRBJ2-7,TRBV27,TGTGCCAGCAGCCCACCGGATTGGGGGGGAGAGGGGGTAAGACCGTACGAGCAGTACTTC,CASSPPDWGGEGVRPYEQYF
TRBD1,once,13,TRBJ2-5,TRBV7-3,TGTGCCAGCAGCGCGGGACAGGGTGAGACCCAGTACTTC,CASSAGQGETQYF
-,once,18,TRBJ2-5,TRBV5-4,TGTGCCAGCAGCCGCACCCTGAACAGGGTTGGGGCGGTGGAGACCCAGTACTTC,CASSRTLNRVGAVETQYF
-,-,14,TRBJ1-2,TRBV7-6,TGTGCCAGCAGCTTAGGGCCGGTTAACTATGGCTACACCTTC,CASSLGPVNYGYTF
TRBD2,-,15,TRBJ2-7,TRBV25-1,TGTGCCAGCAGTCGGGCGGCGGGAGGGTCCTACGAGCAGTACTTC,CASSRAAGGSYEQYF
-,-,15,TRBJ2-7,TRBV5-4,TGTGCCAGCAGCTTGGGTCATAGCGGAGCCTACGAGCAGTACTTC,CASSLGHSGAYEQYF
TRBD2,-,14,TRBJ2-7,TRBV29-1,TGCAGCGTCGCTGGCGGGGGGATGATAAACGAGCAGTACTTC,CSVAGGGMINEQYF
-,-,17,TRBJ2-3,TRBV7-9,TGTGCCAGCAGCTTAGCGGGGGGCAGACTCCGCACAGATACGCAGTATTTT,CASSLAGGRLRTDTQYF
-,-,14,TRBJ2-3,TRBV27,TGTGCCAGCAGTTCCTTGGCAGGCACAGATACGCAGTATTTT,CASSSLAGTDTQYF
-,-,15,TRBJ2-2,TRBV5-1,TGCGCCAGCAGCATTACAACTAGTAGCACCGGGGAGCTGTTTTTT,CASSITTSSTGELFF
-,once,13,TRBJ1-2,TRBV29-1,TGCAGCGTTGTCGTCTATCTTAACTATGGCTACACCTTC,CSVVVYLNYGYTF
-,-,15,TRBJ2-3,TRBV19,TGTGCCAGTAGCGATACAGGGTCCATCCCGGATACGCAGTATTTT,CASSDTGSIPDTQYF
-,-,14,TRBJ2-3,TRBV6-6,TGTGCCAGCAGTTACTCTGGGGACCGAGATACGCAGTATTTT,CASSYSGDRDTQYF
-,-,15,TRBJ2-2,TRBV4-3,TGCGCCAGCAGTCTCGGGAGAAAGGGCACCGGGGAGCTGTTTTTT,CASSLGRKGTGELFF
-,-,15,TRBJ1-4,TRBV28,TGTGCCAGCAGCGTTTTGTCCGCGGGGGGGGGAAAACTGTTTTTT,CASSVLSAGGGKLFF
-,-,12,TRBJ2-1,TRBV29-1,TGCAGCGTCGTCGACACTTACAATGAGCAGTTCTTC,CSVVDTYNEQFF
-,-,14,TRBJ1-5,TRBV7-8,TGTGCCAGCAGCTTCGCGGGGGACAATCAGCCCCAGCATTTT,CASSFAGDNQPQHF
-,-,16,TRBJ2-1,TRBV14,TGTGCCAGCAGCCAAGATTTAGGGTTAGTGAACAATGAGCAGTTCTTC,CASSQDLGLVNNEQFF